This TCR beta chain appears in the sequencing data of a study of radiotherapy plus CTLA-4 blockade in lung cancer. Study-level results: Among blood TCR repertoires after radiotherapy plus ipilimumab, tumor-derived clones expanded.

The CDR3 runs to 17 residues. The junction had 7 bases not matched to a gene; V was cut back by 4 bases and J by 4 bases. Germline V gene data show CDR1 as SEHNR and CDR2 as FQNEAQ (reference sequence). Here immunoSEQ multiplex PCR was the method, and the copy in TCRdb shows in-frame clones only, minus some. Among under 50,000 clones listed, approximately 86% were seen once. To note about this clone: Its antigen is not known.

This TCR came from a human donor with non-small cell lung cancer whose response to radiotherapy plus ipilimumab could not be evaluated. The chain links TRBV7-9 to TRBJ1-4; 12 bases align to TRBD1. This material consisted of peripheral blood, taken from a patient treated with radiotherapy plus ipilimumab. The CDR3 is CASSSGTGGSINEKLFF. The CDR3 nucleotides read TGTGCCAGCAGCTCCGGGACAGGGGGCTCCATTAATGAAAAACTGTTTTTT.